This entry describes one T cell receptor (beta chain). No antigen is known for it. Template switching introduced UMIs that contain a 6-nucleotide sample barcode. Amplification used two nested PCRs: approximately 16 cycles, then 9 cycles, on TCRalpha/TCRbeta cDNA. TCRdb re-called the 5' RACE reads, yielding one record per CDR3 amino acid sequence without DNA. The sample includes about 160,000 distinct CDR3 sequences. These data come from a study of monozygotic twins with inflammatory bowel disease. Study-level results: Immunosuppressive treatments differing between patients may have added repertoire variability.

Researchers collected approximately 2.5 ml of blood per donor. This CDR3 region has 16 residues. Germline V gene sequence: CDR1 SQVTM, CDR2 ANQGSEA. Sequenced input: blood. The source is a human donor with ulcerative colitis or Crohn's disease, or a healthy co-twin of an affected twin (not recorded which). The rearrangement uses TRBV29-1 and TRBJ1-1. CDR3 amino acids: CSVEDPHPALDTEAFF.